These T cell receptor beta chains were read from a single sample in a study of response to subunit inactivated influenza vaccine. TCRdb independently ran MiXCR on the RT-PCR reads; one entry per CDR3 protein. The repertoire holds about 780,000 distinct CDR3 sequences, approximately 17% seen once, with approximately 11% in the top ten. The sequenced sample was PBMCs from blood, obtained 5 days after vaccination. The receptor source for this set is a man aged 50-60 years who received an inactivated influenza vaccine. Both conserved end residues are part of each CDR3. D genes are given only for firm matches. Clone size is not always given. Where it is, it says once, few, many or a class for expanded clones.

CDR3nt	CDR3aa	d_gene	abundance	v_gene	j_gene
TGTGCCAGCAGTTTCACGGGACTAGCGGGAAAGAATGAGCAGTTCTTC	CASSFTGLAGKNEQFF	TRBD2	few	TRBV28	TRBJ2-1
TGTGCCAGCAGAAACAGCGGGCCGGTCATCCACTTC	CASRNSGPVIHF	-	-	TRBV28	TRBJ2-4
TGTGCCATCAGGAGGGGATTCGAGGAGCTGTTTTTT	CAIRRGFEELFF	-	-	TRBV10-3	TRBJ2-2
TGCGCCAGCAGCCAAGATTCGTGGCCCAAGGGATTGAGTTATGAGCAGTTCTTC	CASSQDSWPKGLSYEQFF	-	-	TRBV4-3	TRBJ2-1
TGCGCCAGCAGCCAAGTCTGGTCAGGGGCCCTAGCGGGACTAACCTACGAGCAGTACTTC	CASSQVWSGALAGLTYEQYF	TRBD2	many	TRBV4-3	TRBJ2-7
TGTGCCAGCAGCCCGCGGACTAGCGGGACCTCCGGGGAGCTGTTTTTT	CASSPRTSGTSGELFF	TRBD2	once	TRBV7-2	TRBJ2-2
TGTGCCAGCAGCTTGGTGTCGTTGAGTGGCTACACCTTC	CASSLVSLSGYTF	-	few	TRBV7-9	TRBJ1-2
TGCGCCAGCAGCCAAGATGCGGGGACAGGGGATGAGCAGTTCTTC	CASSQDAGTGDEQFF	TRBD1	few	TRBV4-3	TRBJ2-1
TGTGCCAGCAGCCAATGGACAGGGCGGACCTACAATGAGCAGTTCTTC	CASSQWTGRTYNEQFF	TRBD1	-	TRBV4-2	TRBJ2-1
TGCAGTGCTGGGGAACTAGCGGGACTTTCCAATGAGCAGTTCTTC	CSAGELAGLSNEQFF	TRBD2	few	TRBV20-1	TRBJ2-1
TGTGCCAGCAGCCTGGACGGGAGCTCTGGAAACACCATATATTTT	CASSLDGSSGNTIYF	-	-	TRBV12-3/TRBV12-4	TRBJ1-3
TGTGCCATCAGTGAGTCGACAGGGGGCGGAGACACTGAAGCTTTCTTT	CAISESTGGGDTEAFF	TRBD1	-	TRBV10-3	TRBJ1-1
TGTGCCAGCAGCTTAGGCCCAGGACAGGCCTTTCTCTACGAGCAGTACTTC	CASSLGPGQAFLYEQYF	TRBD1	few	TRBV7-2	TRBJ2-7
TGTGCCAGCAGCCCACCCCTAGTTCCCGAAGCTTTCTTT	CASSPPLVPEAFF	-	few	TRBV9	TRBJ1-1
TGTGCCAGCAGCCACACACCCACGGGGGGGCTTAATGAGCAGTTCTTC	CASSHTPTGGLNEQFF	TRBD2	-	TRBV7-9	TRBJ2-1
TGCAGCGTAAATACAGGGTTTTCGGATACGCAGTATTTT	CSVNTGFSDTQYF	-	many	TRBV29-1	TRBJ2-3
TGTGCCAGCAGGCAGCCGGGACAGCACTACGAGCAGTACTTC	CASRQPGQHYEQYF	TRBD1	many	TRBV6-1	TRBJ2-7
TGTGCCAGCAGCTCCGGACAGGCCACTACTAACTATGGCTACACCTTC	CASSSGQATTNYGYTF	TRBD1	many	TRBV12-3/TRBV12-4	TRBJ1-2
TGCAGTGCTACGGTGCTAAGCAATCAGCCCCAGCATTTT	CSATVLSNQPQHF	-	few	TRBV20-1	TRBJ1-5
TGTGCCATCAGAACAGGGGGAAACACTGAAGCTTTCTTT	CAIRTGGNTEAFF	TRBD1	few	TRBV10-3	TRBJ1-1
TGTGCCAGCAGTTACCTGGGGAGCTCCGGGGAGCTGTTTTTT	CASSYLGSSGELFF	-	-	TRBV6-5	TRBJ2-2
TGCAGTGCTAGTTGGTTTATGAACACTGAAGCTTTCTTT	CSASWFMNTEAFF	-	many	TRBV20-1	TRBJ1-1
TGTGCCAGCAGTTTAACGACAGGGCCCTATGGCTACACCTTC	CASSLTTGPYGYTF	TRBD1	-	TRBV12-3/TRBV12-4	TRBJ1-2
TGCAGTGCTAGAGATACAGCCACCGGGGAGCTGTTTTTT	CSARDTATGELFF	-	-	TRBV20-1	TRBJ2-2
TGTGCCATCAGGGCTAGCGGGATTACCGGGGAGCTGTTTTTT	CAIRASGITGELFF	TRBD2	few	TRBV10-3	TRBJ2-2
TGTGCCAGCAGCGTAACTAGCGGGGGGCTTGAGACCCAGTACTTC	CASSVTSGGLETQYF	TRBD2	few	TRBV9	TRBJ2-5
TGTGCCAGCAGCTTAGTCTTGACGGGCACGGGAACTGTCGACTATGGCTACACCTTC	CASSLVLTGTGTVDYGYTF	-	-	TRBV11-2	TRBJ1-2
TGTGCCAGCAGCCAAGGGACAGGGTCTGGCGAGCAGTACTTC	CASSQGTGSGEQYF	TRBD1	-	TRBV3-1	TRBJ2-7
TGCGCCAGCAGCTTGGACAGCCCTAACTATGGCTACACCTTC	CASSLDSPNYGYTF	-	many	TRBV5-1	TRBJ1-2
TGCGCCAGCAGAGGAGCGGCATCGAACACCGGGGAGCTGTTTTTT	CASRGAASNTGELFF	-	-	TRBV5-1	TRBJ2-2
TGTGCCAGCAGCCAAGTCGGACTAGCGGTTACCGGGGAGCTGTTTTTT	CASSQVGLAVTGELFF	TRBD2	-	TRBV3-1	TRBJ2-2
TGTGCCAGCAGCTTATCGCACCGAGGGGAGCTGTTTTTT	CASSLSHRGELFF	-	few	TRBV7-8	TRBJ2-2
TGTGCCAGCACTCTGCGGTCATGGGGGCTCGGCTACGAGCAGTACTTC	CASTLRSWGLGYEQYF	-	-	TRBV5-6	TRBJ2-7
TGTGCCAGCAGCCGTGGGGGGGTGTCCCAGCATTTT	CASSRGGVSQHF	-	few	TRBV7-9	TRBJ1-5
TGCAGTGCTAGAGATCAGAGCGCCGGGGAGCTGTTTTTT	CSARDQSAGELFF	-	-	TRBV20-1	TRBJ2-2
TGTGCCAGCAGCTTAGCTCCGGGTTTGAATTCACCCCTCCACTTT	CASSLAPGLNSPLHF	-	few	TRBV7-2	TRBJ1-6
TGTGCCAGCAGCTTCCAGTACAATGAGCAGTTCTTC	CASSFQYNEQFF	-	many	TRBV11-2	TRBJ2-1
TGTGCCAGCAGTTACCAGTTTGGGACAGGGGTATTAGAGCAGTACTTC	CASSYQFGTGVLEQYF	TRBD1	-	TRBV6-5	TRBJ2-7
TGCGCCAGCAGCCAAGGAACGGCGGGGACAGCTGGAAACACCATATATTTT	CASSQGTAGTAGNTIYF	TRBD1	few	TRBV4-3	TRBJ1-3
TGTGCCAGCAGTTCCTCGACTCCAGCGGGGACGACCGGGGAGCTGTTTTTT	CASSSSTPAGTTGELFF	TRBD2	few	TRBV27	TRBJ2-2
TGCGCCAGCAGCTTTTCCAACGGGGCGGTCCACGAGCAGTACTTC	CASSFSNGAVHEQYF	-	-	TRBV5-1	TRBJ2-7
TGTGCCAGCATGGGGGCTAGCGTTGCCTACGAGCAGTACTTC	CASMGASVAYEQYF	-	many	TRBV6-2/TRBV6-3	TRBJ2-7
TGCAGTGCCAGAAGGCAGGGCCAAGAGACCCAGTACTTC	CSARRQGQETQYF	-	-	TRBV20-1	TRBJ2-5
TGTGCCAGCAGCCAAGACGCTGGACAGGGGCCCAATTCACCCCTCCACTTT	CASSQDAGQGPNSPLHF	TRBD1	few	TRBV4-2	TRBJ1-6
TGTGCCAGCACCCTCCTCGGGACAAACTACGAGCAGTACTTC	CASTLLGTNYEQYF	-	-	TRBV28	TRBJ2-7
TGCGCCAGCAGCGCCAACTCTGCAGCGAGGGGGTTAGCTTTCTTT	CASSANSAARGLAFF	-	-	TRBV5-1	TRBJ1-1
TGTGCCAGCAGGAAAGTGGACAAGGGCTACGAGCAGTACTTC	CASRKVDKGYEQYF	-	-	TRBV6-2/TRBV6-3	TRBJ2-7
TGCAGTGCTTCGGGACTAGCGGGAGATGGCATTCAGTACTTC	CSASGLAGDGIQYF	TRBD2	-	TRBV20-1	TRBJ2-4
TGTGCCAGCAGTCCCAGGGCTAGCGGGGTTAATGAGCAGTTCTTC	CASSPRASGVNEQFF	TRBD2	few	TRBV12-3/TRBV12-4	TRBJ2-1
TGTGCCAGCAGCTTAGCCAAGACTGGGACTAGCGGGAGTTCGCCCTACGAGCAGTACTTC	CASSLAKTGTSGSSPYEQYF	TRBD2	few	TRBV11-1	TRBJ2-7